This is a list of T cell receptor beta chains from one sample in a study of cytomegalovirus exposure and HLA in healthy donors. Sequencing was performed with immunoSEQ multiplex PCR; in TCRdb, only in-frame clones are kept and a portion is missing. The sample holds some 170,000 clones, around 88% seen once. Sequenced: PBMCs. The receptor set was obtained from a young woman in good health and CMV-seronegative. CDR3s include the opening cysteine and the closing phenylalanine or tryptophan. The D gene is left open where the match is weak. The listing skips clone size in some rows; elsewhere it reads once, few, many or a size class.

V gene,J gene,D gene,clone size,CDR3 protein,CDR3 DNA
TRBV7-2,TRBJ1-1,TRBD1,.,CASSFSTGGNAEAFF,TGTGCCAGCAGCTTTTCGACAGGGGGGAATGCTGAAGCTTTCTTT
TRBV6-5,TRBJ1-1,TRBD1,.,CASSWDRMNTEAFF,TGTGCCAGCAGTTGGGACAGGATGAACACTGAAGCTTTCTTT
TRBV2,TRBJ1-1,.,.,CASPPGGANTEAFF,TGTGCCAGCCCCCCGGGGGGGGCGAACACTGAAGCTTTCTTT
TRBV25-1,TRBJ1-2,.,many,CASSPTGLANYGYTF,TGTGCCAGCAGTCCAACAGGGTTAGCTAACTATGGCTACACCTTC
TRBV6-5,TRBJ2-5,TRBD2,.,CASSLLRAGGGETQYF,TGTGCCAGCAGTTTACTTCGAGCGGGAGGAGGAGAGACCCAGTACTTC
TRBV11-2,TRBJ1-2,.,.,CASSLAGEVNYGYTF,TGTGCCAGCAGCTTAGCTGGGGAGGTTAACTATGGCTACACCTTC
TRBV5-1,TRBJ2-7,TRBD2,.,CASSLGTSGRLEQYF,TGCGCCAGCAGCTTGGGGACTAGCGGGAGGCTGGAGCAGTACTTC
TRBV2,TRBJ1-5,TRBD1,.,CASSEMGQSLEPQHF,TGTGCCAGCAGTGAAATGGGACAGTCTTTGGAGCCCCAGCATTTT
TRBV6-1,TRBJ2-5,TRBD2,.,CASGPGLAGRETQYF,TGTGCCAGCGGGCCGGGACTAGCGGGGAGGGAGACCCAGTACTTC
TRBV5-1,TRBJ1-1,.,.,CASSPEGVSQAFF,TGCGCCAGCAGCCCGGAGGGCGTATCCCAAGCTTTCTTT
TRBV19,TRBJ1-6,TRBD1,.,CASSMGTGALNSPLHF,TGTGCCAGTAGTATGGGGACAGGGGCCCTAAATTCACCCCTCCACTTT
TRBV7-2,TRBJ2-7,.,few,CASTPSEGLSYEQYF,TGTGCCAGCACCCCGTCGGAGGGTCTATCCTACGAGCAGTACTTC
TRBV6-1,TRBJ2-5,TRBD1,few,CASSERQGQGRETQYF,TGTGCCAGCAGTGAGCGGCAGGGACAGGGACGGGAGACCCAGTACTTC
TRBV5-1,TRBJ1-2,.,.,CASSPGPPHRQVYGYTF,TGCGCCAGCAGCCCCGGCCCCCCACATAGACAAGTATATGGCTACACCTTC
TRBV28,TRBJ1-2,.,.,CASRHTPGPGDNGYTF,TGTGCCAGCAGACATACCCCCGGTCCGGGGGATAATGGCTACACCTTC
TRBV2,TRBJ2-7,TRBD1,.,CASSSNRQGNYEQYF,TGTGCCAGCAGTTCAAATCGACAGGGAAACTACGAGCAGTACTTC
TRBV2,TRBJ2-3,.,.,CASSPWKRPGDTQYF,TGTGCCAGCAGCCCCTGGAAGCGCCCGGGAGATACGCAGTATTTT
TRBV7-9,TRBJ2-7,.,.,CASSLDPASNDEQYF,TGTGCCAGCAGCTTAGACCCAGCGTCGAATGACGAGCAGTACTTC
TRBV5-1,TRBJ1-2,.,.,CASSLGRRPTNGYTF,TGCGCCAGCAGCTTGGGACGGAGGCCAACCAATGGCTACACCTTC
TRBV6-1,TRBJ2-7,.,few,CASSIFGQGYEQYF,TGTGCCAGCAGTATTTTCGGGCAGGGCTACGAGCAGTACTTC
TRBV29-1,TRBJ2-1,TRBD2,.,CSTRLAESYNEQFF,TGCAGCACGAGACTAGCGGAGTCCTACAATGAGCAGTTCTTC
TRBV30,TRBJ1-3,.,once,CAWSAGGPSRNTIYF,TGTGCCTGGTCCGCGGGGGGTCCTAGTAGAAACACCATATATTTT
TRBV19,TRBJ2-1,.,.,CASMKGQTNNEQFF,TGTGCCAGTATGAAAGGACAGACGAACAATGAGCAGTTCTTC
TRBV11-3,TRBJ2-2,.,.,CASSLGQTNTGELFF,TGTGCCAGCAGCTTAGGACAGACGAACACCGGGGAGCTGTTTTTT
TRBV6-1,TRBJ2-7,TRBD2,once,CASSGLAGGYEQYF,TGTGCCAGCAGCGGACTAGCGGGAGGCTACGAGCAGTACTTC
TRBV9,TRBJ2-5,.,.,CASSVSSPGATQYF,TGTGCCAGCAGCGTGAGCTCCCCCGGTGCGACCCAGTACTTC
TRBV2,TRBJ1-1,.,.,CASKILRLDTEAFF,TGTGCCAGCAAAATTCTCAGGTTGGACACTGAAGCTTTCTTT